A selection of T cell receptor beta chains follows, all from one sample in a study of technical replicates of blood from several donors. Only in-frame clones appear in the TCRdb table, and some are missing; sequencing was by immunoSEQ multiplex PCR. The sample consists of around 84,000 clones, more than 95% of them appearing once. The sequencing input was T cells isolated from PBMCs. The origin of the receptors is a human donor in good health. CDR3s include the opening cysteine and the closing phenylalanine or tryptophan. D genes are given only for firm matches. Some rows have no size entry. The others give once, few or many, or a class for an expanded clone.

V	J	length	size	D	CDR3	DNA
TRBV7-2	TRBJ1-6	15	.	TRBD1	CASSLRTGRNSPLHF	TGTGCCAGCAGCTTAAGGACAGGACGGAATTCACCCCTCCACTTT
TRBV13	TRBJ2-7	14	.	TRBD1	CASSLGTGRHEQYF	TGTGCCAGCAGCTTAGGGACAGGGCGCCACGAGCAGTACTTC
TRBV4-2	TRBJ2-2	15	once	TRBD2	CASRGLAGVSGELFF	TGTGCCAGCAGGGGACTAGCGGGGGTTAGCGGGGAGCTGTTTTTT
TRBV19	TRBJ1-1	14	.	.	CASTNKGGYPEAFF	TGTGCCAGTACCAACAAGGGAGGCTACCCTGAAGCTTTCTTT
TRBV29-1	TRBJ1-3	16	once	.	CTRKCGGRTSGNTIYF	TGCACTAGAAAATGCGGAGGTCGCACCTCTGGAAACACCATATATTTT
TRBV11-3	TRBJ2-7	15	.	TRBD1	CASSLPEQGAYEQYF	TGTGCCAGCAGCCTCCCTGAACAGGGGGCCTACGAGCAGTACTTC
TRBV28	TRBJ2-3	15	.	.	CASSLRGEGTDTQYF	TGTGCCAGCAGTTTAAGGGGCGAAGGCACAGATACGCAGTATTTT
TRBV5-4	TRBJ2-5	14	.	.	CASSLEAGQETQYF	TGTGCCAGCAGCTTGGAGGCGGGGCAGGAGACCCAGTACTTC
TRBV7-9	TRBJ2-5	12	.	.	CASSPDSGTQYF	TGTGCCAGCAGCCCCGACAGTGGGACCCAGTACTTC
TRBV5-6	TRBJ2-7	14	.	TRBD1	CASSLGDRVHEQYF	TGTGCCAGCAGCTTGGGGGACAGGGTCCACGAGCAGTACTTC
TRBV11-2	TRBJ1-6	15	.	TRBD1	CASSLRDRLNSPLHF	TGTGCCAGCAGCCTAAGGGACAGGCTCAATTCACCCCTCCACTTT
TRBV21-1	TRBJ2-3	14	.	.	CAGERGGHTDTQYF	TGTGCCGGAGAGCGGGGGGGCCACACAGATACGCAGTATTTT
TRBV29-1	TRBJ2-5	13	.	.	CSVEGLVWETQYF	TGCAGCGTTGAAGGACTAGTCTGGGAGACCCAGTACTTC
TRBV15	TRBJ2-5	15	once	.	CATSSRSGVGETQYF	TGTGCCACCAGCAGCCGTTCGGGGGTAGGGGAGACCCAGTACTTC
TRBV5-1	TRBJ1-1	14	.	.	CATGVGRENTEAFF	TGCGCCACCGGAGTGGGTAGAGAGAACACTGAAGCTTTCTTT
TRBV29-1	TRBJ2-4	14	.	TRBD2	CSAGGKGAKNIQYF	TGCAGCGCGGGGGGGAAGGGGGCCAAAAACATTCAGTACTTC
TRBV5-1	TRBJ1-4	16	.	.	CASSLSGRTTNEKLFF	TGCGCCAGCAGCTTGTCAGGGAGGACAACTAATGAAAAACTGTTTTTT
TRBV27	TRBJ2-1	15	.	.	CASSLSGAAYNEQFF	TGTGCCAGCAGTTTATCAGGGGCAGCCTACAATGAGCAGTTCTTC
TRBV30	TRBJ1-2	15	.	.	CAWSGGGGGNYGYTF	TGTGCCTGGAGTGGCGGGGGTGGAGGTAACTATGGCTACACCTTC
TRBV14	TRBJ2-1	15	.	TRBD2	CASSPLAGAYNEQFF	TGTGCCAGCAGCCCCCTAGCGGGGGCATACAATGAGCAGTTCTTC
TRBV7-9	TRBJ1-1	12	.	.	CASSSVNTEAFF	TGTGCCAGCAGCTCGGTGAACACTGAAGCTTTCTTT
TRBV28	TRBJ1-5	11	.	.	CASSQYQPQHF	TGTGCCAGCAGCCAGTATCAGCCCCAGCATTTT
TRBV7-9	TRBJ2-5	13	.	.	CASSLGAEETQYF	TGTGCCAGCAGCTTAGGAGCGGAAGAGACCCAGTACTTC
TRBV23-1	TRBJ2-2	19	.	TRBD2	CASSQYRLLAGVRSGELFF	TGCGCCAGCAGTCAATATAGATTACTAGCGGGAGTCAGGTCCGGGGAGCTGTTTTTT
TRBV4-1	TRBJ1-6	16	.	.	CASSQGGSSYNSPLHF	TGCGCCAGCAGCCAAGGGGGCAGCTCCTATAATTCACCCCTCCACTTT
TRBV7-8	TRBJ1-1	13	.	.	CASSSTGNTEAFF	TGTGCCAGCAGCTCGACGGGGAACACTGAAGCTTTCTTT
TRBV11-3	TRBJ2-1	15	.	.	CASSVIKGKHNEQFF	TGTGCCAGCAGCGTTATCAAGGGGAAACACAATGAGCAGTTCTTC
TRBV12-5	TRBJ1-3	19	.	TRBD1	CASGLVFTGQVFSGNTIYF	TGTGCTAGTGGTTTGGTTTTCACGGGACAGGTTTTCTCTGGAAACACCATATATTTT
TRBV19	TRBJ2-3	14	once	.	CASSIGGSTDTQYF	TGTGCCAGTAGTATTGGCGGTAGCACAGATACGCAGTATTTT
TRBV7-2	TRBJ2-7	16	once	TRBD2	CASSASGGATSYEQYF	TGTGCCAGCAGCGCTAGCGGGGGGGCCACATCCTACGAGCAGTACTTC
TRBV4-1	TRBJ1-2	17	.	TRBD1	CASSQVGTGERVNGYTF	TGCGCCAGCAGCCAAGTTGGCACAGGGGAGAGGGTTAATGGCTACACCTTC
TRBV19	TRBJ2-1	13	.	.	CAPTGFTYNEQFF	TGTGCCCCTACAGGGTTTACCTACAATGAGCAGTTCTTC
TRBV6-1	TRBJ2-3	13	.	.	CASRPTATDTQYF	TGTGCCAGCAGACCGACAGCAACAGATACGCAGTATTTT
TRBV7-9	TRBJ2-1	14	.	TRBD2	CASRPRESYNEQFF	TGTGCCAGCAGACCGCGGGAGTCCTACAATGAGCAGTTCTTC
TRBV12-1	TRBJ1-2	16	.	.	CASSFDRGTDNYGYTF	TGTGCCAGCAGCTTTGATCGGGGGACGGATAACTACGGCTACACCTTC
TRBV14	TRBJ1-1	14	.	.	CASSQVTGMTEAFF	TGTGCCAGCAGCCAAGTCACAGGGATGACTGAAGCTTTCTTT
TRBV7-8	TRBJ2-7	18	.	TRBD2	CASSLGVRGGRVLGEQYF	TGTGCCAGCAGCTTAGGGGTCCGGGGGGGGAGGGTATTGGGCGAGCAGTACTTC
TRBV30	TRBJ1-1	16	.	.	CAWSVLGGFGVAEAFF	TGTGCCTGGAGTGTACTGGGGGGGTTTGGAGTCGCTGAAGCTTTCTTT
TRBV5-1	TRBJ1-6	15	.	TRBD1	CASSLPGGYNSPLHF	TGCGCCAGCAGCTTACCAGGGGGTTATAATTCACCCCTCCACTTT
TRBV4-1	TRBJ1-2	22	once	TRBD1	CASSQDRLGVYHRDSTNYGYTF	TGCGCCAGCAGCCAAGATCGATTGGGCGTGTATCACCGGGACAGCACTAACTATGGCTACACCTTC
TRBV9	TRBJ1-2	16	.	.	CASSPTSSRGRSGYTF	TGTGCCAGCAGCCCGACTTCGTCACGGGGGAGGTCAGGCTACACCTTC
TRBV30	TRBJ2-7	12	.	TRBD1	CAWLGTGLEQYF	TGTGCCTGGCTAGGGACAGGGCTCGAGCAGTACTTC
TRBV7-9	TRBJ2-4	17	once	TRBD2	CASSSIAPLADQNIQYF	TGTGCCAGCAGCTCGATAGCCCCCCTAGCGGACCAAAACATTCAGTACTTC
TRBV5-1	TRBJ2-7	16	.	TRBD2	CASSLGGLAGVNEQYF	TGCGCCAGCAGCTTGGGAGGGTTAGCGGGAGTCAACGAGCAGTACTTC
TRBV6-1	TRBJ1-2	12	.	TRBD1	CAIQGVGYGYTF	TGTGCCATACAGGGGGTGGGGTATGGCTACACCTTC
TRBV4-1	TRBJ1-1	14	once	.	CASSQGVRGDEAFF	TGCGCCAGCAGCCAAGGGGTCCGGGGGGATGAAGCTTTCTTT
TRBV4-1	TRBJ2-5	17	.	TRBD2	CASSQDYLAGVVETQYF	TGCGCCAGCAGCCAAGATTATCTAGCGGGAGTGGTGGAGACCCAGTACTTC
TRBV19	TRBJ2-1	15	.	TRBD1	CASTGTGGLYNEQFF	TGTGCCAGTACAGGGACAGGGGGTCTTTACAATGAGCAGTTCTTC
TRBV6-5	TRBJ1-1	14	once	.	CASRIDRGIPEAFF	TGTGCCAGCAGGATAGACAGAGGTATCCCTGAAGCTTTCTTT
TRBV5-4	TRBJ2-7	15	.	TRBD2	CASSPRGGGTYEQYF	TGTGCCAGCAGTCCGAGGGGCGGGGGGACCTACGAGCAGTACTTC
TRBV11-2	TRBJ1-2	14	.	.	CASSWIDRSYGYTF	TGTGCCAGCAGCTGGATCGACAGGAGCTATGGCTACACCTTC
TRBV11-2	TRBJ2-7	16	.	TRBD2	CASSVSTSGHSYEQYF	TGTGCCAGCAGCGTGTCGACTAGCGGGCACTCCTACGAGCAGTACTTC
TRBV7-3	TRBJ2-1	15	.	TRBD1	CASSRGTGADNEQFF	TGTGCCAGCAGCCGCGGGACAGGGGCTGACAATGAGCAGTTCTTC
TRBV27	TRBJ1-2	15	.	TRBD1	CASSLQSGQEYGYTF	TGTGCCAGCAGTTTACAGTCCGGACAGGAGTATGGCTACACCTTC
TRBV10-2	TRBJ1-5	16	.	.	CASRDTTGDSNQPQHF	TGCGCCAGCAGAGATACGACCGGGGATAGCAATCAGCCCCAGCATTTT
TRBV5-1	TRBJ2-3	13	.	TRBD1	CASRTGTTDTQYF	TGCGCCAGCAGGACAGGGACCACAGATACGCAGTATTTT
TRBV29-1	TRBJ2-7	13	.	.	CSVLLAYPYEQYF	TGCAGCGTTCTTCTAGCGTACCCCTACGAGCAGTACTTC
TRBV30	TRBJ2-7	12	.	TRBD1	CALRDRGFEQYF	TGTGCCTTACGGGACAGGGGGTTCGAGCAGTACTTC
TRBV5-4	TRBJ2-7	12	.	.	CASSFGEYEQYF	TGTGCCAGCAGCTTCGGAGAGTACGAGCAGTACTTC